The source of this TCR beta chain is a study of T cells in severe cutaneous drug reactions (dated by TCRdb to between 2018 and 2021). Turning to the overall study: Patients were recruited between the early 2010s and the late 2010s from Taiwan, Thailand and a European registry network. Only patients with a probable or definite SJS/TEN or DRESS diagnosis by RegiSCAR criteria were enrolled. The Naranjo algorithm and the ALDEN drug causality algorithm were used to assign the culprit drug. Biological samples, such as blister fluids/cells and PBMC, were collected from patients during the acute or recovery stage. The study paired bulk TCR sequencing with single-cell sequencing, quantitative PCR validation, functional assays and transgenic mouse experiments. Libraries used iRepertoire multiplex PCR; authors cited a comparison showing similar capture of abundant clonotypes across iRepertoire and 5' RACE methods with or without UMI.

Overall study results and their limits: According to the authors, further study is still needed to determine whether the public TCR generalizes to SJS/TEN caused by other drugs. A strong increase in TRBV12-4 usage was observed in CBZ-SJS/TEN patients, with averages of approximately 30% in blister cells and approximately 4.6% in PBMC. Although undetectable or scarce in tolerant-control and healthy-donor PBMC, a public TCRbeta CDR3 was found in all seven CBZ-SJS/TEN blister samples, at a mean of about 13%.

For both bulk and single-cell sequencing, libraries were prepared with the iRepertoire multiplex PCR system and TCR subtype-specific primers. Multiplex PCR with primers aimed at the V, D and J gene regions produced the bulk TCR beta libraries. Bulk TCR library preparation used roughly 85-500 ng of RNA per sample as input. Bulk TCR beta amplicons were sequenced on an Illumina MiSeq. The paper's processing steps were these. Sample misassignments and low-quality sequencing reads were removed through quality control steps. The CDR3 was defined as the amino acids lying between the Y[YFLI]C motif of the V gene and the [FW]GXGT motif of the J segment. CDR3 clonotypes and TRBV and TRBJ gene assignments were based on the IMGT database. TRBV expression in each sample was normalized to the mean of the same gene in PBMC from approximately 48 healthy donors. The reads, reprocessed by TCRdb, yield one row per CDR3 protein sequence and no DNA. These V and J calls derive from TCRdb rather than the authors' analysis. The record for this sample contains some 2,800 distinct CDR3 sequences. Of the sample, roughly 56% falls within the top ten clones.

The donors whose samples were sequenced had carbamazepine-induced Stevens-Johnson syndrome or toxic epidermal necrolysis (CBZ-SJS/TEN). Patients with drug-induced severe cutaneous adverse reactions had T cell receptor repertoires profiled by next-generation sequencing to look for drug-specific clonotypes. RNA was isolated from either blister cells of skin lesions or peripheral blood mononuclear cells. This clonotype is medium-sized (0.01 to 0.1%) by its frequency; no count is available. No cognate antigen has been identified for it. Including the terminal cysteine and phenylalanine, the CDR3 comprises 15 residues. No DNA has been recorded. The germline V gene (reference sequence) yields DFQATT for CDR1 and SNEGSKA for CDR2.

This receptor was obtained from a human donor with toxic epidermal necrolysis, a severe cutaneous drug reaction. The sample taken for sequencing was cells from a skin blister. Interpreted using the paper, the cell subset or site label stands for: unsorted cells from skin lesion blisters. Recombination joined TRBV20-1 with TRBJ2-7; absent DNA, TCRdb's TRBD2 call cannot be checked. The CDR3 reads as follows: CSARDVVAGTYEQYF.